One sample yielded the 30 T cell receptor beta chains listed below, sequenced in a study of Ad26.COV2.S vaccination and SARS-CoV-2 variants. Treatment indicated: roughly 18 received Ad26.COV2.S at low or high dose, single or two shots; 5 received placebo; per-sample allocation not given. Sampling occurred on day 63 after the first vaccine or placebo injection. TCRdb's copy holds only in-frame clones and misses some; the assay was immunoSEQ multiplex PCR. Of over 400,000 clones in the sample, around 93% were seen once. The sample in question was peripheral blood, obtained in a trial of Ad26.COV2.S vaccine versus placebo. These receptors were collected from a person between 18 and 60 years old who received the Ad26.COV2.S COVID-19 vaccine or a placebo.

The chain has TRBV5-8 and TRBJ1-3; 7 bases align to TRBD1. V shed 4 bases, J shed 3 bases, and the junction held 10 bases outside the gene matches. Germline assignment: CDR1 SGHTS and CDR2 YDEGEE. The CDR3 consists of 16 residues. Here the CDR3 DNA reads TGTGCCAGCAGCCTGTGGACAGGAATACTTGGAAACACCATATATTTT. Translated: CASSLWTGILGNTIYF.

The CDR3 nucleotides read TGTGCTAGTGGTTTGTCTTACAGGGCGGGGACTGAAGCTTTCTTT. Protein product: CASGLSYRAGTEAFF. V is TRBV12-5 and J is TRBJ1-1; D is possibly TRBD1 (6 bases). CDR1 LGHNT and CDR2 FRNRAP come from the germline V gene. Trimming took off 2 bases at V and 5 bases at J, with 15 bases between the two ends. There are 15 residues in the CDR3.

The V gene is TRBV7-7, the J gene TRBJ1-2; 10 bases are a match to TRBD1. Germline assignment: CDR1 SSHAT and CDR2 FNYEAQ (reference sequence). J was trimmed by 8 bases and V by 5 bases; bases with no gene match: 14. This CDR3 contains 16 residues. The CDR3 loop reads CASSPVISRDRGGYTF. In DNA form, the CDR3 reads TGTGCCAGCAGCCCCGTAATTTCTCGGGACAGGGGCGGCTACACCTTC.

In DNA form, the CDR3 reads TGCGCCAGCAGCTTGGGGACCACAGATACGCAGTATTTT. Translation: CASSLGTTDTQYF. The rearrangement links TRBV5-1 to TRBJ2-3; no clear D gene. V gave up 0 bases and J gave up 2 bases, with 4 bases separating them. This CDR3 is built from 13 residues. Germline-derived CDR1 and CDR2 are SGHRS and YFSETQ.

CDR3 coding DNA: TGTGCCAGCAGTCCTCTAGGGCGCAACGAGCAGTACTTC. Amino acids: CASSPLGRNEQYF. This rearrangement joins TRBV11-2 to TRBJ2-7; D is unclear. The CDR3 length is 13 residues. CDR1 and CDR2 (germline): SGHAT, FQNNGV. V lost 6 bases and J lost 5, with 14 bases in between.

In nucleotides, the CDR3 is TGTGCCAGCAGTCCCCCGTTACGACAGCGGGTGGGCACTGAAGCTTTCTTT. Translating it yields CASSPPLRQRVGTEAFF. V gene TRBV27 combines with J gene TRBJ1-1; tentative D call: TRBD1 (5 bases). The germline V gene encodes CDR1 MNHEY and CDR2 SMNVEV (reference sequence). V was pared by 5 bases and J by 4 bases, with 23 bases between. The CDR3 sequence is 17 residues long.

In its sample, this clone was seen a few times. V usage is TRBV28 and J usage is TRBJ1-5; the match to TRBD1 covers 7 bases. Germline V CDR1 and CDR2: MDHEN, SYDVKM. There are 14 residues in the CDR3. V dropped 5 bases and J dropped 8; count of bases not matched to a gene: 9. The CDR3 nucleotides are TGTGCCAGCAGTCTCCCCGACAGGGTAGAGCCCCAGCATTTT. This gives the protein CASSLPDRVEPQHF.

This sequence joins TRBV7-9 and TRBJ1-5, with D perhaps TRBD1 (5 bases). Trimming stripped 5 bases from V and 7 bases from J, with 9 bases between. This CDR3 region has 12 residues. Germline CDR1 is SEHNR and CDR2 is FQNEAQ (reference sequence). CDR3 sequence reads: CASSNGGQPQHF. For the CDR3, the DNA is TGTGCCAGCAGCAACGGGGGACAGCCCCAGCATTTT.

The V call is TRBV20-1, the J call TRBJ1-3; no reliable D call. The germline V and J ends were trimmed by 3 bases and 1 base, with 10 bases remaining between them. This CDR3 is built from 14 residues. Germline CDR1 is DFQATT and CDR2 is SNEGSKA (reference sequence). As DNA, the CDR3 is TGCAGTGCTAGTCAACAGCGTTCTGGAAACACCATATATTTT. Its translation: CSASQQRSGNTIYF.

The rearrangement uses TRBV5-4 and TRBJ2-3; D is possibly TRBD1 (6 bases). The CDR3 is made up of 13 amino acids. CDR1 and CDR2 from the germline V gene are SGHNT and YYREEE (reference sequence). V shed 6 bases and J shed 6 bases, with 14 bases lying between them. The CDR3 loop is CASKARGLDTQYF. The DNA for the CDR3 is TGTGCCAGCAAGGCCAGGGGTTTGGATACGCAGTATTTT.

This clone was found a few times. This chain joins TRBV13 and TRBJ2-2; 7 bases are shared with TRBD2. The CDR3 runs 18 residues. J gave up 1 base and V 1 base, and 9 bases lay outside the gene matches. Germline V lookup: CDR1 PRHDT, CDR2 FYEKMQ (reference sequence). The CDR3 spells CASSLDLFGGGNTGELFF. CDR3 sequence (DNA): TGTGCCAGCAGCTTAGACCTATTTGGCGGGGGGAACACCGGGGAGCTGTTTTTT.

This clone appeared a single time. This chain connects TRBV28 to TRBJ2-7, with a weak D call TRBD2 (6 bases). The V and J ends lost 2 bases and 7 bases respectively, with 15 bases between them. The CDR3 totals 14 residues. Germline CDR1 and CDR2: MDHEN and SYDVKM. The DNA of the CDR3 is TGTGCCAGCAGTTTAAGGAGGGAATCAGAAGAGCAGTACTTC. Encoded protein: CASSLRRESEEQYF.

The chain carries TRBV9 and TRBJ1-6; TRBD1 might be the D (5 bases). This CDR3 comprises 15 residues. Trimming cost V 2 bases and J 5 bases, with 11 bases left between them. From germline, CDR1 is SGDLS and CDR2 YYNGEE. The CDR3 sequence is CASSVAGGDNSPLHF. The DNA of the CDR3 is TGTGCCAGCAGCGTGGCCGGGGGAGATAATTCACCCCTCCACTTT. Based on the CDR3 plus reference TRBV9 and TRBJ1-6, the full variable domain is DSGVTQTPKHLITATGQRVTLRCSPRSGDLSVYWYQQSLDQGLQFLIQYYNGEERAKGNILERFSAQQFPDLHSELNLSSLELGDSALYFCASSVAGGDNSPLHFGNGTRLTVT.

This rearrangement joins TRBV7-9 to TRBJ1-1; no firm D call. Trimming took 5 bases from V and 6 from J, leaving 10 bases between them. Germline CDR1 SEHNR, CDR2 FQNEAQ (reference sequence). This CDR3 region has 12 residues. This chain's CDR3 is CASSPLAAEAFF. The CDR3 coding sequence is TGTGCCAGCAGCCCCCTTGCAGCTGAAGCTTTCTTT.

This clone was observed once. This rearrangement joins TRBV27 to TRBJ1-2, with 9 positions matching TRBD1. The CDR3 contains 15 residues. Germline CDR1 is MNHEY and CDR2 is SMNVEV (reference sequence). The trim removed 0 bases at V and 6 bases at J, leaving 5 bases unmatched. The CDR3 here is CASSLSGTGYHGYTF. The CDR3 nucleotides read TGTGCCAGCAGTTTATCGGGGACAGGGTATCATGGCTACACCTTC.

The rearrangement links TRBV4-1 to TRBJ2-4, with D perhaps TRBD1 (6 bases). Germline-derived CDR1 and CDR2 are MGHRA and YSYEKL. CDR3 length equals 18 residues. Trimming took 1 base from V and 1 from J, leaving 17 bases between them. The CDR3 sequence: CASSQGWAQGRAKNIQYF. The CDR3 DNA reads TGCGCCAGCAGCCAAGGGTGGGCACAGGGTCGGGCCAAAAACATTCAGTACTTC.

This clone appeared once. V usage is TRBV6-5 and J usage is TRBJ2-2; unclear D gene. Trimming shortened V by 6 bases and J by 8 bases, and 7 bases separated the two germline ends. This CDR3 is built from 11 residues. CDR1 MNHEY and CDR2 SVGAGI come from the germline V gene. CDR3 loop: CASSARGELFF. In DNA, the CDR3 is TGTGCCAGCAGCGCGCGAGGGGAGCTGTTTTTT.

The chain uses TRBV7-9 and TRBJ2-7; D may be TRBD1 (6 bases). CDR3 length equals 14 residues. V gave up 6 bases and J gave up 2 bases, with 14 bases separating them. Germline V gene lookup returns CDR1 SEHNR and CDR2 FQNEAQ (reference sequence). The CDR3 sequence: CASSSRGGTYEQYF. The CDR3 DNA sequence: TGTGCCAGCAGTTCCCGTGGGGGCACCTACGAGCAGTACTTC. Looking up the rest from reference TRBV7-9 and TRBJ2-7 gives the full variable domain: DTGVSQNPRHKITKRGQNVTFRCDPISEHNRLYWYRQTLGQGPEFLTYFQNEAQLEKSRLLSDRFSAERPKGSFSTLEIQRTEQGDSAMYLCASSSRGGTYEQYFGPGTRLTVT.

The chain joins TRBV6-5 to TRBJ1-5; 8 positions match TRBD1. V trimming: 8 bases; J trimming: 0 bases; junction bases outside the gene matches: 6. The CDR3 length is 15 residues. Germline V gene sequence: CDR1 MNHEY, CDR2 SVGAGI. In nucleotides, the CDR3 is TGTGCCAGCGCAGGACAGGGCTATAGCAATCAGCCCCAGCATTTT. This gives the protein CASAGQGYSNQPQHF.

The rearrangement uses TRBV6-1 and TRBJ1-5; D perhaps matches TRBD1 (5 bases). In germline, CDR1 is MNHNS, CDR2 SASEGT. The CDR3 spans 17 residues. Between the trimmed V and J ends, which lost 2 bases and 9 bases, there was a span of 23 bases. The CDR3, as DNA: TGTGCCAGCAGTGAATGGGGGGTAGTTCGTCCCAGTGGGCCCCAGCATTTT. This codes for CASSEWGVVRPSGPQHF.

This clone was recorded once. The rearrangement joins TRBV7-9 to TRBJ2-1; D is undetermined. Trimming stripped 1 base from V and 3 bases from J, with 13 bases between. CDR3 size: 16 residues. Germline CDR1 is SEHNR and CDR2 is FQNEAQ (reference sequence). CDR3 in DNA: TGTGCCAGCAGCTTAGTTCCGATCGGAGTCTACAATGAGCAGTTCTTC. It translates to CASSLVPIGVYNEQFF.

The count of this clone is one. The chain carries TRBV27 and TRBJ1-2, with TRBD1 matching 8 bases. Germline CDR1 is MNHEY and CDR2 is SMNVEV (reference sequence). V lost 4 bases to trimming and J lost 4 bases; unmatched junction nucleotides: 5. The CDR3 spans 14 residues. The CDR3 reads CASSSQGAGYGYTF. The CDR3 DNA is TGTGCCAGCAGTTCTCAGGGGGCCGGCTATGGCTACACCTTC.

The rearrangement joins TRBV5-1 to TRBJ2-7, with 8 bases that match TRBD1. Germline assignment: CDR1 SGHRS and CDR2 YFSETQ. The CDR3 runs 16 residues. With V trimmed by 3 bases and J by 0 bases, 8 bases remained unmatched. CDR3 residues: CASSSSGGSSSYEQYF. CDR3 in DNA: TGCGCCAGCAGCTCCTCAGGGGGCTCTAGCTCCTACGAGCAGTACTTC.

Only one count was recorded for this clone. The gene calls are TRBV19 and TRBJ1-1, with a possible D match to TRBD1 (5 bases). CDR1 LNHDA and CDR2 SQIVND come from the germline V gene (reference sequence). This CDR3 region has 12 residues. V dropped 1 base and J dropped 7 bases, with 7 bases sitting between them. CDR3 DNA sequence: TGTGCCAGTAGTATAGGCCAGGGTGAAGCTTTCTTT. Its protein product is CASSIGQGEAFF.

The genes are TRBV6-6 and TRBJ1-6; D ambiguous. Trimming removed 6 bases at V and 7 bases at J, with 7 bases between. The CDR3 is made up of 12 amino acids. CDR1 and CDR2 (germline): MNHNY, SVGAGI (reference sequence). The CDR3 reads CASSRTNSPLHF. CDR3 coding DNA: TGTGCCAGCAGCAGGACGAATTCACCCCTCCACTTT.

The CDR3 DNA reads TGTGCCAGCAGCTTATCGGGACAGCCTTCACCCCTCCACTTT. Translated, it gives CASSLSGQPSPLHF. This chain uses TRBV7-6 with TRBJ1-6; TRBD1 aligns across 7 bases. J gave up 9 bases and V 2 bases, and 4 bases lay outside the gene matches. Germline V gene data show CDR1 as SGHVS and CDR2 as FNYEAQ. The CDR3 sequence is 14 residues long.

The table lists this clone with a few counts. The J gene is TRBJ2-2, the V gene TRBV7-6; unclear D gene. The V end was cut by 1 base, the J end by 4 bases, with 7 bases between. Per the germline V gene, CDR1 is SGHVS and CDR2 is FNYEAQ. The CDR3 is 14 amino acids. CDR3 sequence reads: CASSLVMATGELFF. For the CDR3, the DNA is TGTGCCAGCAGCTTAGTAATGGCCACCGGGGAGCTGTTTTTT.

The V and J genes are TRBV28 and TRBJ1-1, with D perhaps matching TRBD1 (5 bases). The CDR3 sequence is 17 residues long. V was trimmed by 3 bases and J by 4 bases, leaving 21 bases between them. From germline, CDR1 is MDHEN and CDR2 SYDVKM. The CDR3 loop reads CASSFPRGTGGLTEAFF. CDR3 nucleotides: TGTGCCAGCAGTTTCCCCCGTGGAACAGGAGGTCTCACTGAAGCTTTCTTT.

This chain connects TRBV5-4 to TRBJ1-1; maybe TRBD1 (5 bases). CDR1 is SGHNT and CDR2 is YYREEE in the germline V gene (reference sequence). The CDR3 length is 13 residues. V lost 4 bases and J lost 7, with 14 bases in between. DNA of the CDR3: TGTGCCAGCAGCCCAACAGGATACCATGAAGCTTTCTTT. It codes for CASSPTGYHEAFF.

This chain joins TRBV6-2 or TRBV6-3 and TRBJ2-2; D may match TRBD1 or TRBD2 (5 bases each). V dropped 5 bases and J dropped 3 bases, with 19 bases sitting between them. Per germline, CDR1 MNHEY and CDR2 SVGEGT. The CDR3 covers 17 residues. Here the CDR3 DNA reads TGTGCCAGCAGTAAGTTTAAGAGCGGACAATACACCGGGGAGCTGTTTTTT. It translates to CASSKFKSGQYTGELFF.